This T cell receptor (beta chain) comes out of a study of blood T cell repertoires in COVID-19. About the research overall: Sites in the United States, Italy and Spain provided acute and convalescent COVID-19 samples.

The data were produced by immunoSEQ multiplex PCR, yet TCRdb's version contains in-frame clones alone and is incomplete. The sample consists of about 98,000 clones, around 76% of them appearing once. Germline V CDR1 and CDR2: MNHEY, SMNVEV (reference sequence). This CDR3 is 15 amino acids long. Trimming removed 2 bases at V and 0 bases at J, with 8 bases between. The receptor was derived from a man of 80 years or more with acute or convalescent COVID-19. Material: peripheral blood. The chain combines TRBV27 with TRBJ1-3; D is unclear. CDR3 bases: TGTGCCAGCAGTTTACATCCGGGCTCTGGAAACACCATATATTTT. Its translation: CASSLHPGSGNTIYF.